A single sample is the source of the 9 T cell receptor beta chains below, sequenced in a study of T-cell reconstitution after alpha-beta-depleted transplantation in children. The TCRbeta library was prepared with unique molecular identifiers. TCRdb recomputed calls from the PCR reads with MiXCR, one row per CDR3 protein. The profile shows roughly 200,000 distinct CDR3 sequences, about 11% of them singletons. This material consisted of PBMCs, taken before TCRalphabeta/CD19-depleted stem cell transplant. These TCRs come from a child under two years old with acute myeloid leukemia, due to receive a stem cell transplant.

Many counts were recorded for this clonotype. The gene calls are TRBV24-1 and TRBJ1-2; D is uncertain. Germline V gene data show CDR1 as KGHDR and CDR2 as SFDVKD. V was pared by 5 bases and J by 4 bases, with 10 bases between. The CDR3 runs to 13 residues. The CDR3 DNA reads as TGTGCCACCAGTGCCCCCGGCCTCTATGGCTACACCTTC. It is translated as CATSAPGLYGYTF.

This clonotype was seen ten or more times. V gene TRBV6-1 combines with J gene TRBJ2-7; tentative D call: TRBD1 (6 bases). Germline values: CDR1 MNHNS, CDR2 SASEGT. The CDR3 covers 15 residues. V shed 6 bases and J shed 2 bases, with 17 bases lying between them. CDR3 sequence reads: CASRKGQGKAYEQYF. In DNA form, the CDR3 reads TGTGCCAGCAGAAAGGGGCAGGGGAAGGCCTACGAGCAGTACTTC.

In its sample, this clonotype was seen many times. The chain joins TRBV2 to TRBJ2-5, with D unclear. Germline CDR1 reads SNHLY; CDR2 reads FYNNEI. Trimming shortened V by 6 bases and J by 4 bases, and 9 bases separated the two germline ends. The CDR3 totals 12 residues. As DNA, the CDR3 is TGTGCCAGCAGATTCGCAGGAGAGACCCAGTACTTC. Translation: CASRFAGETQYF.

This clonotype was seen ten or more times. The chain has TRBV5-1 and TRBJ2-2; 8 nucleotides line up with TRBD1. V was clipped by 6 bases and J by 4 bases; unmatched bases: 8. The CDR3 contains 15 residues. CDR1 and CDR2 from the germline V gene are SGHRS and YFSETQ. As DNA, the CDR3 is TGCGCCAGCAAAATAGACAGGGGTGCCACCGGGGAGCTGTTTTTT. It translates to CASKIDRGATGELFF.

This clonotype came up many times. This chain joins TRBV20-1 and TRBJ2-2; no clear D gene. Germline CDR1 reads DFQATT; CDR2 reads SNEGSKA (reference sequence). V was pared by 6 bases and J by 0 bases, with 11 bases between. The CDR3 contains 14 residues. The CDR3 loop reads CSASSPPNTGELFF. The CDR3 DNA is TGCAGTGCCTCAAGTCCCCCGAACACCGGGGAGCTGTTTTTT.

This clonotype was observed a handful of times. This chain connects TRBV7-2 to TRBJ2-1, with a possible D match to TRBD2 (6 bases). Germline loops: CDR1 SGHTA, CDR2 FQGNSA. Between the trimmed V and J ends, which lost 3 bases and 8 bases, there was a span of 17 bases. This CDR3 spans 15 amino acids. The CDR3 nucleotides are TGTGCCAGCAGCTTCGTGCTAGCGTCGGGGTATGAGCAGTTCTTC. Amino acids: CASSFVLASGYEQFF.

This chain joins TRBV4-1 and TRBJ2-3; D call uncertain. The ends were cut back, 0 bases at V and 6 bases at J, with 10 bases in the middle. CDR3 length: 14 amino acids. Germline loops: CDR1 MGHRA, CDR2 YSYEKL. The CDR3 DNA reads as TGCGCCAGCAGCCAAGAAAGGCAGTGGGATACGCAGTATTTT. The encoded protein is CASSQERQWDTQYF.

This clonotype was seen many times. CDR3: CSAGDRGRGNTQYF. In DNA form, the CDR3 reads TGCAGTGCTGGGGACCGGGGGAGAGGAAATACGCAGTATTTT. The genes are TRBV20-1 and TRBJ2-3; D perhaps matches TRBD2 (6 bases). The CDR3 runs 14 residues. The germline gives CDR1 DFQATT, CDR2 SNEGSKA (reference sequence). V was shortened by 5 bases and J by 7 bases, with 19 bases between the two germline ends.

This clonotype was recorded at least ten times. The genes are TRBV27 and TRBJ1-6; D remains unclear. Trimming took off 1 base at V and 8 bases at J, with 6 bases between the two ends. Germline CDR1 and CDR2: MNHEY and SMNVEV (reference sequence). This CDR3 is built from 13 residues. Here the CDR3 DNA reads TGTGCCAGCAGTTTATTTCAGGATTCACCCCTCCACTTT. It translates to CASSLFQDSPLHF.